Below are 5 T cell receptor beta chains sequenced from a single sample in a study of shared clonotypes between healthy human individuals. The method was immunoSEQ multiplex PCR; TCRdb's version includes in-frame clones alone and lacks a portion of them. The table shows about 680,000 clones, with around 78% occurring only once. The specimen sequenced was memory CD4+ T cells sorted from blood. This sample's subset: CD45RA-negative fraction. These TCRs come from a woman aged 25-40 years in good health.

This sequence joins TRBV29-1 and TRBJ1-3; tentatively, D is TRBD1 (6 bases). The CDR3 loop spans 14 amino acids. The V and J ends lost 7 bases and 0 bases respectively, with 13 bases between them. Per germline, CDR1 SQVTM and CDR2 ANQGSEA. CDR3 loop: CSAEGGTSGNTIYF. DNA of the CDR3: TGCAGCGCCGAAGGGGGGACCTCTGGAAACACCATATATTTT. Combining the CDR3 with reference TRBV29-1 and TRBJ1-3 gives the whole variable domain SAVISQKPSRDICQRGTSLTIQCQVDSQVTMMFWYRQQPGQSLTLIATANQGSEATYESGFVIDKFPISRPNLTFSTLTVSNMSPEDSSIYLCSAEGGTSGNTIYFGEGSWLTVV.

Details on this clone: The identical CDR3 is also encoded by other nucleotide sequences in the sample. The chain has TRBV6-1 and TRBJ1-1; D unclear. In germline, CDR1 is MNHNS, CDR2 SASEGT. Between the trimmed V and J ends, which lost 2 bases and 5 bases, there was a span of 9 bases. CDR3 length equals 13 residues. The CDR3 is CASSELGGTEAFF. CDR3 in DNA: TGTGCCAGCAGTGAACTGGGCGGGACTGAAGCTTTCTTT.

This clone turned up a few times. V is TRBV7-9 and J is TRBJ2-1; 8 bases fit TRBD1. This CDR3 comprises 14 residues. In germline, CDR1 is SEHNR, CDR2 FQNEAQ (reference sequence). V trimming: 5 bases; J trimming: 6 bases; junction bases outside the gene matches: 6. In DNA form, the CDR3 reads TGTGCCAGCAGCCCACGGACAGGGCTCAATGAGCAGTTCTTC. Translation: CASSPRTGLNEQFF.

The rearrangement uses TRBV11-2 and TRBJ2-1, with TRBD2 as a possible D gene (5 bases). The CDR3 spans 13 residues. V dropped 5 bases and J dropped 4 bases, with 9 bases sitting between them. Looked up from germline, CDR1 is SGHAT and CDR2 is FQNNGV. The CDR3 region has the DNA TGTGCCAGCAGCGCCGGGATTTACAATGAGCAGTTCTTC. Its translation: CASSAGIYNEQFF.

J is TRBJ2-1 and V is TRBV29-1; 8 nucleotides align to TRBD2. V gave up 8 bases and J gave up 5 bases; unmatched junction bases: 11. Germline lookup yields CDR1 SQVTM and CDR2 ANQGSEA. The CDR3 runs 14 residues. CDR3 bases: TGCAGCACACGAGGAAGCGGGAGAGACAATGAGCAGTTCTTC. This encodes CSTRGSGRDNEQFF.